Shown below are 17 T cell receptor beta chains from a single sample sequenced in a study of shared clonotypes between healthy human individuals (dated by TCRdb to between 2020 and 2021). Library prep was done by the immunoSEQ multiplex PCR assay. The source is immuneACCESS, and TCRdb retained only in-frame sequences with V and J called. Part of the clones is not carried over; for the studies checked, unresolved V genes explain less than half of this, and the remainder is unexplained. The table for this sample lists about 520,000 clones; approximately 95% of them were counted only once. Together, the top ten hold approximately 0.06% of the sample. The sample taken for sequencing was naive CD4+ T cells sorted from blood. The cell subset or site label on this specimen signifies: CD45RA+ positively selected. The receptors originated from a young woman in good health.

This clone was observed a few times. The CDR3, as DNA: TGTGCCAGTTGGGATCGGGACCAGGGTGGCTACACCTTC. Translated, it gives CASWDRDQGGYTF. The chain couples TRBV19 to TRBJ1-2; D possibly corresponds to TRBD1 (5 bases). Germline CDR1 is LNHDA and CDR2 is SQIVND (reference sequence). Trimming cost V 8 bases and J 7 bases, with 17 bases left between them. The CDR3 sequence is 13 residues long.

This chain uses TRBV27 with TRBJ2-7; the D gene could be TRBD1 or TRBD2 (5 bases each). V gave up 8 bases and J gave up 9 bases, with 23 bases separating them. The length of the CDR3 is 14 residues. Germline values: CDR1 MNHEY, CDR2 SMNVEV (reference sequence). The CDR3: CASGRVGRVEGQYF. The CDR3, as DNA: TGTGCCAGCGGCAGGGTTGGAAGGGTAGAGGGGCAGTACTTC.

V usage is TRBV18 and J usage is TRBJ2-5; TRBD2 might be the D (6 bases). The end of the DNA fits TRBJ2-7 better, so the J call may be wrong. The germline CDR1 and CDR2 sequences are KGHSH and LQKENI. CDR3 length: 15 amino acids. Here the CDR3 reads CASSPGRESSYEQYF. The DNA for the CDR3 is TGTGCCAGCTCACCAGGACGGGAGAGCTCCTACGAGCAGTACTTC.

The V and J genes are TRBV28 and TRBJ2-6; D is unclear. Germline-derived CDR1 and CDR2 are MDHEN and SYDVKM. This CDR3 has 13 residues. V was trimmed by 4 bases and J by 4 bases, leaving 5 bases between them. The CDR3 spells CASSSEGANVLTF. The CDR3 nucleotides are TGTGCCAGCAGTTCCGAGGGGGCCAACGTCCTGACTTTC.

The V call is TRBV7-6, the J call TRBJ2-7; the D is unclear. V dropped 0 bases and J dropped 2 bases, with 14 bases sitting between them. CDR1 and CDR2 (germline): SGHVS, FNYEAQ. This CDR3 comprises 16 residues. This CDR3 is CASSLAGRQLTYEQYF. The CDR3 DNA sequence: TGTGCCAGCAGCTTAGCGGGCAGGCAATTAACCTACGAGCAGTACTTC.

The V call is TRBV5-1, the J call TRBJ1-1; D is uncertain. Trimming took off 0 bases at V and 0 bases at J, with 9 bases between the two ends. The CDR3 totals 15 residues. Germline V lookup: CDR1 SGHRS, CDR2 YFSETQ. The CDR3 bases are TGCGCCAGCAGCTTGGGCCTCTTCATGAACACTGAAGCTTTCTTT. Protein product: CASSLGLFMNTEAFF.

This chain uses TRBV28 with TRBJ2-3; 8 nucleotides match TRBD1. V gave up 3 bases and J gave up 15 bases; unmatched junction bases: 8. The CDR3 is 12 amino acids. Germline V gene lookup returns CDR1 MDHEN and CDR2 SYDVKM. The DNA for the CDR3 is TGTGCCAGCAGTTTGTCAGGGGGCATCAATTATTTT. As protein: CASSLSGGINYF.

This clone was seen only once. The genes are TRBV28 and TRBJ1-1; TRBD1 might be the D (5 bases). This CDR3 is built from 15 residues. V shed 7 bases and J shed 0 bases, with 15 bases lying between them. Germline V lookup: CDR1 MDHEN, CDR2 SYDVKM. The CDR3: CASTFGGTMNTEAFF. CDR3 DNA sequence: TGTGCCAGCACCTTCGGGGGTACCATGAACACTGAAGCTTTCTTT.

V is TRBV5-6 and J is TRBJ2-1; D gene uncertain. Germline loops: CDR1 SGHDT, CDR2 YYEEEE. The CDR3 has 16 residues. V was shortened by 0 bases and J by 0 bases, with 10 bases between the two germline ends. The CDR3 protein is CASSLGNPISYNEQFF. CDR3 coding DNA: TGTGCCAGCAGCTTGGGTAACCCCATCTCCTACAATGAGCAGTTCTTC.

V and J are TRBV5-6 and TRBJ2-7; D might be TRBD1 or TRBD2, each matching 5 bases. V gave up 2 bases and J gave up 6 bases, with 18 bases separating them. This CDR3 comprises 15 residues. Germline assignment: CDR1 SGHDT and CDR2 YYEEEE. In DNA, the CDR3 is TGTGCCAGCAGCTTCCAGAGGGGTTTGTTGGGCGAGCAGTACTTC. Translated, it gives CASSFQRGLLGEQYF. Looking up the rest from reference TRBV5-6 and TRBJ2-7 gives the full variable domain: DAGVTQSPTHLIKTRGQQVTLRCSPKSGHDTVSWYQQALGQGPQFIFQYYEEEERQRGNFPDRFSGHQFPNYSSELNVNALLLGDSALYLCASSFQRGLLGEQYFGPGTRLTVT.

This chain links TRBV4-1 with TRBJ2-2, with D possibly being TRBD1 (5 bases). The V gene lost 1 base and the J gene lost 1 base, with 13 bases spanning the gap. Germline lookup yields CDR1 MGHRA and CDR2 YSYEKL. The CDR3 spans 17 residues. The CDR3 reads CASSQGRGSGNTGELFF. Here the CDR3 DNA reads TGCGCCAGCAGCCAAGGAAGGGGTTCAGGGAACACCGGGGAGCTGTTTTTT.

As to this clone: This specimen includes other DNA sequences encoding the same CDR3. The chain couples TRBV18 to TRBJ2-1; D unresolved. The V end was cut by 2 bases, the J end by 1 base, with 6 bases between. The CDR3 contains 14 residues. Germline V lookup: CDR1 KGHSH, CDR2 LQKENI. CDR3 region: CASSPTGSYNEQFF. CDR3 bases: TGTGCCAGCTCACCAACCGGTTCCTACAATGAGCAGTTCTTC. The variable domain in full, with the rest retrieved from reference TRBV18 and TRBJ2-1, is NAGVMQNPRHLVRRRGQEARLRCSPMKGHSHVYWYRQLPEEGLKFMVYLQKENIIDESGMPKERFSAEFPKEGPSILRIQQVVRGDSAAYFCASSPTGSYNEQFFGPGTRLTVL.

The gene calls are TRBV15 and TRBJ2-7; 8 bases line up with TRBD1. Germline loops: CDR1 LNHNV, CDR2 YYDKDF (reference sequence). V lost 4 bases to trimming and J lost 6 bases; unmatched junction nucleotides: 8. The CDR3 contains 14 residues. CDR3: CATSNPGQGGEQYF. CDR3 nucleotide sequence: TGTGCCACCAGCAATCCTGGACAGGGAGGCGAGCAGTACTTC.

The gene calls are TRBV7-9 and TRBJ2-1; 8 positions match TRBD2. The CDR3 has 15 residues. With 5 bases clipped from V and 1 base from J, the junction kept 4 bases outside the gene matches. Germline V CDR1 and CDR2: SEHNR, FQNEAQ (reference sequence). The DNA for the CDR3 is TGTGCCAGCAGCCGGGAGGGCTTTTCCTACAATGAGCAGTTCTTC. The encoded protein is CASSREGFSYNEQFF.

The chain couples TRBV7-9 to TRBJ1-4, with 8 bases fitting TRBD1. CDR3 size: 14 residues. Germline V gives CDR1 SEHNR, CDR2 FQNEAQ (reference sequence). Trimming removed 1 base from V and 7 bases from J; junction bases left unmatched: 2. The CDR3 DNA reads TGTGCCAGCAGCTTAGAGGACAGGGCTGAAAAACTGTTTTTT. Residues: CASSLEDRAEKLFF.

V usage is TRBV11-2 and J usage is TRBJ1-2; TRBD1 might be the D (5 bases). The V gene's germline CDR1 is SGHAT and CDR2 FQNNGV. Trimming removed 1 base at V and 4 bases at J, with 10 bases between. There are 14 residues in the CDR3. CDR3 protein: CASSLAGNLYGYTF. The CDR3 DNA follows: TGTGCCAGCAGCTTAGCAGGGAACCTCTATGGCTACACCTTC. Variable domain in full (rest from reference TRBV11-2 and TRBJ1-2): EAGVAQSPRYKIIEKRQSVAFWCNPISGHATLYWYQQILGQGPKLLIQFQNNGVVDDSQLPKDRFSAERLKGVDSTLKIQPAKLEDSAVYLCASSLAGNLYGYTFGSGTRLTVV.

This chain links TRBV6-4 with TRBJ2-4; 7 bases align to TRBD1. V dropped 3 bases and J dropped 0; count of bases not matched to a gene: 5. CDR1 and CDR2 from the germline V gene are MRHNA and SNTAGT. The length of the CDR3 is 16 residues. In DNA form, the CDR3 reads TGTGCCAGCAGTGAAGGGACAGTCTTAGCCAAAAACATTCAGTACTTC. Encoded protein: CASSEGTVLAKNIQYF.